This section outlines one TCR beta chain sequence together with its context. Its antigen is still unknown. Germline CDR1 SGHKS, CDR2 YYEKEE (reference sequence). The CDR3 extends over 15 amino acids. Trimming cost V 5 bases and J 6 bases, with 21 bases left between them. The entry originates in a study of blood T cells in healthy people across ages. Through a sample-barcoded 5' primer and a J-beta primer mix, a second PCR was run for about 6 to 11 cycles. Using its own MiXCR run on the 5' RACE reads, TCRdb lists one record per CDR3 protein. The sample yields 650,000 to 1,000,000 distinct CDR3 sequences, 46% seen once. Study-level points and caveats: Both higher diversity and more naive CD4+ cells marked long-lived donors when set against aged donors.

The authors isolated at least 7 million PBMCs per sample. The sequence derives from a man older than 75 in good health. The chain is built from TRBV5-5 and TRBJ2-7; the D gene could be TRBD1 or TRBD2 (5 bases each). Source material: blood. DNA of the CDR3: TGTGCCAGCAGTAGTAATCGGGACGGTGCACGCGAGCAGTACTTC. The encoded protein is CASSSNRDGAREQYF.